This record covers a single T cell receptor beta chain. The antigen remains undetermined. At baseline, cycle 4 day 1, and cycle 7 day 1, blood was sampled. This specimen belongs to a study of OX40 agonist ivuxolimab in advanced cancers. Across the study: Patients received the agonistic anti-OX40 (CD134) antibody ivuxolimab.

Germline V gene sequence: CDR1 ENHRY, CDR2 SYGVKD. Unmatched junction bases numbered 13, after V lost 3 bases and J lost 3 bases. This CDR3 has 18 amino acids. Overall study findings and caveats: Expanded clones belonging to CD8+ T cells outnumbered, on average, those of CD4+.

Method: immunoSEQ multiplex PCR; TCRdb's copy keeps in-frame clones and lacks some. The table shows fewer than 120,000 clones, with approximately 90% occurring only once. The chain recombines TRBV10-3 with TRBJ1-2; 10 positions match TRBD1. The specimen was CD4+ or CD8+ T cells sorted from blood, collected in a trial of the OX40 agonist ivuxolimab. The receptor was isolated from an adult with an advanced solid tumor such as melanoma, head and neck, liver or kidney cancer. The CDR3 reads CAISDGGTGAVGDYGYTF. Here the CDR3 DNA reads TGTGCCATCAGTGACGGGGGGACAGGGGCCGTAGGCGACTATGGCTACACCTTC.